A selection of T cell receptor beta chains follows, all from one sample in a study of cytomegalovirus exposure and HLA in healthy donors. The repertoire was sequenced with immunoSEQ multiplex PCR; TCRdb's copy has only in-frame clones and lacks some. The data include over 40,000 clones; the top ten clones carry more than 5%. The sequenced sample consisted of PBMCs. These receptors all stem from a young man in good health and CMV-seronegative. Each CDR3 is given with its conserved first and last residue. D genes are given only for firm matches.

V: TRBV11-2; length: 16; D: TRBD2; J: TRBJ2-7; DNA: TGTGCCAGCAGCTTAATAGCGGGAGGTCTCGACTACGAGCAGTACTTC; CDR3: CASSLIAGGLDYEQYF
V: TRBV6-6; length: 14; D: .; J: TRBJ2-5; DNA: TGTGCCAGCAAGTCCACGGGAATACAAGAGACCCAGTACTTC; CDR3: CASKSTGIQETQYF
V: TRBV6-5; length: 11; D: .; J: TRBJ2-1; DNA: TGTGCCAGCATAGGGAGTAATGAGCAGTTCTTC; CDR3: CASIGSNEQFF
V: TRBV19; length: 13; D: .; J: TRBJ2-7; DNA: TGTGCCAGTAAGCACGGTAGCTCCTACGAGCAGTACTTC; CDR3: CASKHGSSYEQYF
V: TRBV7-9; length: 12; D: TRBD1; J: TRBJ1-1; DNA: TGTGCCAGCGGACAGGCCGACACTGAAGCTTTCTTT; CDR3: CASGQADTEAFF
V: TRBV5-1; length: 14; D: .; J: TRBJ1-5; DNA: TGCGCCAGCAGTCCCAGGGGCGCAGGGCAGCCCCAGCATTTT; CDR3: CASSPRGAGQPQHF
V: TRBV4-2; length: 15; D: .; J: TRBJ1-6; DNA: TGTGCCAGCAGCCCGACGGGAAGTGGTAATTCACCCCTCCACTTT; CDR3: CASSPTGSGNSPLHF
V: TRBV9; length: 14; D: TRBD1; J: TRBJ1-6; DNA: TGTGCCAGCAGCGGCGGACAGGGGTGGTCACCCCTCCACTTT; CDR3: CASSGGQGWSPLHF
V: TRBV7-2; length: 13; D: .; J: TRBJ1-1; DNA: TGTGCCAGCAGCTTGACACGTAACACTGAAGCTTTCTTT; CDR3: CASSLTRNTEAFF
V: TRBV7-6; length: 13; D: .; J: TRBJ2-7; DNA: TGTGCCAGCAGCCCGACAGAGACCTACGAGCAGTACTTC; CDR3: CASSPTETYEQYF
V: TRBV5-6; length: 14; D: TRBD2; J: TRBJ2-7; DNA: TGTGCCAGCACCCTGGGAGGGCCAACCTACGAGCAGTACTTC; CDR3: CASTLGGPTYEQYF
V: TRBV6-1; length: 15; D: .; J: TRBJ2-3; DNA: TGTGCCAGCAGTGAAATTCTATACCCCACAGATACGCAGTATTTT; CDR3: CASSEILYPTDTQYF
V: TRBV6-1; length: 13; D: TRBD1; J: TRBJ1-2; DNA: TGTGCCGGGATGGGGGACAGAAGCTATGGCTACACCTTC; CDR3: CAGMGDRSYGYTF
V: TRBV13; length: 14; D: TRBD1; J: TRBJ1-4; DNA: TGTGCCAGCAGCTTCTCAGGGGGTAATGAAAAACTGTTTTTT; CDR3: CASSFSGGNEKLFF
V: TRBV6-1; length: 11; D: .; J: TRBJ1-1; DNA: TGTGCCAGAAGCCTTACAGGAGAAGCTTTCTTT; CDR3: CARSLTGEAFF
V: TRBV6-5; length: 13; D: .; J: TRBJ1-2; DNA: TGTGCCAGCAGACAGACAGCTGCCTATGGCTACACCTTC; CDR3: CASRQTAAYGYTF
V: TRBV7-9; length: 12; D: .; J: TRBJ2-5; DNA: TGTGCCAGCAGCTTAAATCGGGAGACCCAGTACTTC; CDR3: CASSLNRETQYF
V: TRBV9; length: 15; D: TRBD1; J: TRBJ1-1; DNA: TGTGCCAGCAGCGGGACCGGGACAGCGAACACTGAAGCTTTCTTT; CDR3: CASSGTGTANTEAFF
V: TRBV13; length: 15; D: TRBD2; J: TRBJ2-7; DNA: TGTGCCAGCAGCTTAGGACTAGCGGGAACCTACGAGCAGTACTTC; CDR3: CASSLGLAGTYEQYF
V: TRBV16; length: 14; D: .; J: TRBJ1-1; DNA: TGTGCCAGCAGCCAAGAACCGGGGGACACTGAAGCTTTCTTT; CDR3: CASSQEPGDTEAFF
V: TRBV2; length: 14; D: TRBD2; J: TRBJ2-5; DNA: TGTGCCAGCAGTGACGGGAGGTCGAGGGAGACCCAGTACTTC; CDR3: CASSDGRSRETQYF
V: TRBV5-4; length: 14; D: .; J: TRBJ1-2; DNA: TGTGCCAGCAGCTTGGGTGCAGGGTCGTATGGCTACACCTTC; CDR3: CASSLGAGSYGYTF
V: TRBV11-2; length: 15; D: .; J: TRBJ2-7; DNA: TGTGCCAGCAGCTTAGTTTTGGGGGGGCATGGCGAGCAGTACTTC; CDR3: CASSLVLGGHGEQYF
V: TRBV6-5; length: 14; D: TRBD2; J: TRBJ2-1; DNA: TGTGCCAGCAGCGCTAGCGGGAGAATCGATGAGCAGTTCTTC; CDR3: CASSASGRIDEQFF
V: TRBV7-2; length: 15; D: TRBD1; J: TRBJ2-3; DNA: TGTGCCAGCAGCCCGCTTTATCAGGGGGCAGATACGCAGTATTTT; CDR3: CASSPLYQGADTQYF
V: TRBV7-9; length: 14; D: TRBD1; J: TRBJ2-7; DNA: TGTGCCAGCAGCGACAGGACAGGAGCCTACGAGCAGTACTTC; CDR3: CASSDRTGAYEQYF
V: TRBV4-2; length: 15; D: TRBD1; J: TRBJ2-5; DNA: TGTGCCAGCAGCCCTAGACAGGGGGTACAAGAGACCCAGTACTTC; CDR3: CASSPRQGVQETQYF
V: TRBV7-9; length: 15; D: TRBD2; J: TRBJ2-5; DNA: TGTGCCAGCAGCAAACTAGCGGGAGGGCGAGAGACCCAGTACTTC; CDR3: CASSKLAGGRETQYF
V: TRBV5-3; length: 15; D: .; J: TRBJ1-1; DNA: TGTGCCAGAAGCCCCCCGGGACACCTGAACACTGAAGCTTTCTTT; CDR3: CARSPPGHLNTEAFF
V: TRBV4-1; length: 17; D: .; J: TRBJ2-7; DNA: TGCGCCAGCAGCCATCCCCTTACTAGCACCAGCGCCTACGAGCAGTACTTC; CDR3: CASSHPLTSTSAYEQYF
V: TRBV6-5; length: 15; D: .; J: TRBJ1-5; DNA: TGTGCCAGCAGCCGCTCCGAGTATAGCAATCAGCCCCAGCATTTT; CDR3: CASSRSEYSNQPQHF
V: TRBV11-3; length: 17; D: TRBD1; J: TRBJ1-1; DNA: TGTGCCAGCAGCCCAATCGGGAGACAGGGTCGGGGCACTGAAGCTTTCTTT; CDR3: CASSPIGRQGRGTEAFF
V: TRBV30; length: 16; D: TRBD2; J: TRBJ2-7; DNA: TGTGCCTGGAGTGTGCTAGCGGGAGGGCCACGTAACGAGCAGTACTTC; CDR3: CAWSVLAGGPRNEQYF
V: TRBV2; length: 15; D: TRBD2; J: TRBJ2-1; DNA: TGTGCCAGCAGTTTGGGGCTAGCGGGAGTTGCTGAGCAGTTCTTC; CDR3: CASSLGLAGVAEQFF
V: TRBV4-1; length: 15; D: TRBD1; J: TRBJ1-6; DNA: TGCGCCAGCAGCCAAGGACAGGGTTCCGATTCACCCCTCCACTTT; CDR3: CASSQGQGSDSPLHF
V: TRBV7-9; length: 16; D: TRBD1; J: TRBJ1-2; DNA: TGTGCCAGCAGCTTACGCCAAGGACAGGCGGACTATGGCTACACCTTC; CDR3: CASSLRQGQADYGYTF
V: TRBV7-9; length: 14; D: .; J: TRBJ2-7; DNA: TGTGCCAGCAGCTTAGAATATACACGTGACGAGCAGTACTTC; CDR3: CASSLEYTRDEQYF
V: TRBV7-9; length: 15; D: TRBD2; J: TRBJ2-5; DNA: TGTGCCAGCAGCTACCCGGGACTAGGGGAGGAGACCCAGTACTTC; CDR3: CASSYPGLGEETQYF
V: TRBV5-1; length: 14; D: .; J: TRBJ1-1; DNA: TGCGCCAGCAGCTTGTACGGGGGGACCACTGAAGCTTTCTTT; CDR3: CASSLYGGTTEAFF
V: TRBV4-1; length: 16; D: TRBD1; J: TRBJ1-1; DNA: TGCGCCAGCAGCCAGCTAGGACAGGGGAGGAACACTGAAGATTTCTTT; CDR3: CASSQLGQGRNTEDFF